These 22 T cell receptor beta chains were all obtained from the same sample, sequenced in a study of blood T cell repertoires in COVID-19. The data were produced by immunoSEQ multiplex PCR, yet TCRdb's version contains in-frame clones alone and is incomplete. The top ten hold 2.5% to 3% of the sample, which has roughly 250,000 clones, about 76% seen once. Input material: peripheral blood. These receptors all come from a woman aged 55-69 years with active or convalescent COVID-19.

The table lists this clone with many counts. The V and J genes are TRBV5-1 and TRBJ2-2; D is possibly TRBD2 (5 bases). Per the germline V gene, CDR1 is SGHRS and CDR2 is YFSETQ. The CDR3 totals 15 residues. Trimming pared 3 bases from V and 3 bases from J, leaving 12 bases between. CDR3 coding DNA: TGCGCCAGCAGCTCTCGGGCGGGTGACACCGGGGAGCTGTTTTTT. As protein: CASSSRAGDTGELFF.

The chain combines TRBV19 with TRBJ2-7, with 10 bases identical to TRBD1. The CDR3 is 15 amino acids. V shed 5 bases, J shed 3 bases, and the junction held 7 bases outside the gene matches. Germline CDR1 is LNHDA and CDR2 is SQIVND (reference sequence). CDR3 amino acids: CASSLQGQGIYEQYF. CDR3 coding DNA: TGTGCCAGTAGTCTTCAGGGACAGGGGATCTACGAGCAGTACTTC.

This clone occurred once. The chain carries TRBV7-2 and TRBJ2-7; 10 bases line up with TRBD2. J was trimmed by 3 bases and V by 9 bases; bases with no gene match: 11. This CDR3 has 15 amino acids. Looked up from germline, CDR1 is SGHTA and CDR2 is FQGNSA. The DNA for the CDR3 is TGTGCCAGTAGGACGGGGCCTAGCGGGGGCTACGAGCAGTACTTC. Translation: CASRTGPSGGYEQYF.

The genes are TRBV6-5 and TRBJ1-2; a weak D match, TRBD1 (5 bases). There are 14 residues in the CDR3. The V gene's germline CDR1 is MNHEY and CDR2 SVGAGI. Trimming stripped 5 bases from V and 7 bases from J, with 17 bases between. The CDR3 here is CASSPLRDSGGYTF. The CDR3 DNA is TGTGCCAGCAGTCCCCTCAGGGACTCCGGTGGCTACACCTTC.

The chain recombines TRBV5-6 with TRBJ2-2, with 7 positions matching TRBD1. The V segment lost 4 bases and the J segment 3 bases; nucleotides outside the gene matches: 3. The CDR3 runs 14 residues. CDR1 and CDR2 (germline): SGHDT, YYEEEE. CDR3 sequence: CASSTTGDTGELFF. Here the CDR3 DNA reads TGTGCCAGCAGCACAACAGGGGACACCGGGGAGCTGTTTTTT.

The chain couples TRBV30 to TRBJ2-3; 8 bases align to TRBD1. The germline V gene has CDR1 GTSNPN and CDR2 SVGIG (reference sequence). Trimming cost V 4 bases and J 2 bases; bases outside gene matches: 2. This CDR3 comprises 13 residues. The CDR3: CAWTGGVTDTQYF. CDR3 sequence (DNA): TGTGCCTGGACAGGGGGCGTCACAGATACGCAGTATTTT.

This clone has ten or more counts. The chain recombines TRBV19 with TRBJ1-4; D gene ambiguous. The V end was cut by 0 bases, the J end by 5 bases, with 4 bases between. The germline CDR1 and CDR2 sequences are LNHDA and SQIVND (reference sequence). This CDR3 has 13 amino acids. The CDR3 region has the DNA TGTGCCAGTAGTATAGATAGAAATGAAAAACTGTTTTTT. Translation: CASSIDRNEKLFF.

This sequence joins TRBV5-1 and TRBJ1-2; the match to TRBD1 covers 7 bases. With 4 bases clipped from V and 3 bases from J, the junction kept 6 bases outside the gene matches. The CDR3 loop spans 14 amino acids. The germline V gene has CDR1 SGHRS and CDR2 YFSETQ. For the CDR3, the DNA is TGCGCCAGCAGCGATAACAGGGGCGACTATGGCTACACCTTC. Its protein is CASSDNRGDYGYTF.

The rearrangement links TRBV7-9 to TRBJ1-2; 7 nucleotides line up with TRBD1. Germline values: CDR1 SEHNR, CDR2 FQNEAQ (reference sequence). CDR3 length: 17 amino acids. With 1 base clipped from V and 8 bases from J, the junction kept 16 bases outside the gene matches. CDR3 protein: CASSLVGQVDLSLGYTF. DNA for the CDR3: TGTGCCAGCAGCTTAGTTGGACAGGTTGACTTATCCTTAGGCTACACCTTC. Combining the CDR3 with reference TRBV7-9 and TRBJ1-2 gives the whole variable domain DTGVSQNPRHKITKRGQNVTFRCDPISEHNRLYWYRQTLGQGPEFLTYFQNEAQLEKSRLLSDRFSAERPKGSFSTLEIQRTEQGDSAMYLCASSLVGQVDLSLGYTFGSGTRLTVV.

This chain joins TRBV3-1 (or the pseudogene TRBV3-2) and TRBJ2-5; maybe TRBD2 (5 bases). Trimming pared 4 bases from V and 5 bases from J, leaving 17 bases between. The germline V gene has CDR1 LGHDT and CDR2 YNNKEL (reference sequence). The CDR3 has 15 amino acids. Written as DNA, the CDR3 is TGTGCCAGCAGCCCCGCTAGTGGTAGAGGGGAGACCCAGTACTTC. It specifies CASSPASGRGETQYF.

This chain links TRBV15 with TRBJ1-6, with 9 positions matching TRBD1. The CDR3 extends over 14 amino acids. Unmatched junction bases numbered 8, after V lost 9 bases and J lost 8 bases. Germline lookup yields CDR1 LNHNV and CDR2 YYDKDF (reference sequence). DNA for the CDR3: TGTGCCACTTCATCGGGACAGGGATATTCACCCCTCCACTTT. It translates to CATSSGQGYSPLHF.

This clone has a handful of counts. This chain links TRBV25-1 with TRBJ1-2; weak D call: TRBD1 (6 bases). The germline gives CDR1 MGHDK, CDR2 SYGVNS. V gave up 2 bases and J gave up 4 bases, with 20 bases separating them. The CDR3 runs 17 residues. CDR3 nucleotides: TGTGCCAGCAGTGAAGGGGGCTGGAGCGGGGACGCCTATGGCTACACCTTC. Protein: CASSEGGWSGDAYGYTF.

The gene calls are TRBV28 and TRBJ1-2; TRBD1 agrees at 8 bases. Trimming cost V 7 bases and J 5 bases; bases outside gene matches: 6. Looked up from germline, CDR1 is MDHEN and CDR2 is SYDVKM. The CDR3 contains 13 residues. Written as DNA, the CDR3 is TGTGCCAGCAAATTGGGACAGGAGTATGGCTACACCTTC. This codes for CASKLGQEYGYTF.

The gene calls are TRBV19 and TRBJ1-3; D is unresolved. The CDR3 runs to 16 residues. The germline gives CDR1 LNHDA, CDR2 SQIVND (reference sequence). V dropped 6 bases and J dropped 0 bases, with 15 bases sitting between them. The CDR3 spells CASSLPAGVSGNTIYF. DNA of the CDR3: TGTGCCAGTAGCCTCCCAGCGGGCGTCTCTGGAAACACCATATATTTT.

This clone was seen more than once but under ten times. This rearrangement joins TRBV9 to TRBJ2-7, with D tentatively TRBD2 (6 bases). Looked up from germline, CDR1 is SGDLS and CDR2 is YYNGEE. The CDR3 loop spans 15 amino acids. The V end lost 2 bases, the J end lost 0 bases, and 12 bases lay between the germline ends. In nucleotides, the CDR3 is TGTGCCAGCAGCGTGGGGGGAATGCCCTCCTACGAGCAGTACTTC. Residues: CASSVGGMPSYEQYF.

Only a few counts were recorded for this clone. This chain joins TRBV18 and TRBJ2-1, with a possible D match to TRBD2 (6 bases). This CDR3 has 20 amino acids. Germline CDR1 is KGHSH and CDR2 is LQKENI. Trimming removed 0 bases at V and 0 bases at J, with 21 bases between. CDR3 region: CASSPPIDKEGVSSYNEQFF. In nucleotides, the CDR3 is TGTGCCAGCTCACCACCGATCGATAAGGAGGGAGTCTCCTCCTACAATGAGCAGTTCTTC.

The chain carries TRBV2 and TRBJ1-2, with 7 bases identical to TRBD1. Germline V gene data show CDR1 as SNHLY and CDR2 as FYNNEI. The V and J ends lost 6 bases and 1 base, in that order; junction bases with no gene match: 5. The CDR3 loop spans 14 amino acids. The DNA for the CDR3 is TGTGCCAGCAGCGGGGACAGCCGTAACTATGGCTACACCTTC. This encodes CASSGDSRNYGYTF. Full variable domain (rest looked up from reference TRBV2 and TRBJ1-2): EPEVTQTPSHQVTQMGQEVILRCVPISNHLYFYWYRQILGQKVEFLVSFYNNEISEKSEIFDDQFSVERPDGSNFTLKIRSTKLEDSAMYFCASSGDSRNYGYTFGSGTRLTVV.

The V and J genes are TRBV11-2 and TRBJ1-1; 8 bases are a match to TRBD1. Germline CDR1 and CDR2: SGHAT and FQNNGV. V shed 5 bases, J shed 0 bases, and the junction held 5 bases outside the gene matches. This CDR3 region has 15 residues. The CDR3 DNA reads as TGTGCCAGCAGCCCCCGGACAGGGTTGAACACTGAAGCTTTCTTT. It encodes CASSPRTGLNTEAFF.

V usage is TRBV10-1 and J usage is TRBJ2-7, with 7 bases matching TRBD2. J gave up 5 bases and V 0 bases, and 4 bases lay outside the gene matches. Germline CDR1 reads WNHNN; CDR2 reads SYGVQD (reference sequence). The CDR3 has 14 amino acids. CDR3 sequence reads: CASSESGGSNEQYF. CDR3 DNA sequence: TGCGCCAGCAGTGAGTCGGGGGGGTCCAACGAGCAGTACTTC.

The chain carries TRBV7-2 and TRBJ2-3; 14 nucleotides agree with TRBD2. J lost 6 bases, V lost 0 bases, and 14 bases had no gene match. Germline V gene data show CDR1 as SGHTA and CDR2 as FQGNSA. CDR3 size: 20 residues. CDR3 protein: CASSLAVPGLAGDGRDTQYF. The DNA for the CDR3 is TGTGCCAGCAGCTTAGCCGTCCCGGGACTAGCGGGGGACGGTCGGGATACGCAGTATTTT.

The chain has TRBV7-8 and TRBJ1-2; D gene uncertain. The CDR3 runs to 11 residues. The ends were cut back, 6 bases at V and 3 bases at J, with 5 bases in the middle. CDR1 and CDR2 (germline): SGHVS, FQNEAQ. CDR3 sequence (DNA): TGTGCCAGCAGTTCCGACTATGGCTACACCTTC. It encodes CASSSDYGYTF.

V and J are TRBV5-4 and TRBJ2-2, with D possibly being TRBD2 (5 bases). The V gene lost 4 bases and the J gene lost 0 bases, with 13 bases spanning the gap. The germline gives CDR1 SGHNT, CDR2 YYREEE (reference sequence). This CDR3 has 16 residues. The CDR3 spells CASSLPAGANTGELFF. The CDR3 DNA reads TGTGCCAGCAGCCTGCCCGCCGGGGCGAACACCGGGGAGCTGTTTTTT.